One sample yielded the 21 T cell receptor beta chains listed below, sequenced in a study of control samples from healthy donors and cancer patients (dated by TCRdb to the early 2020s). The library relied on the immunoSEQ multiplex PCR assay. Imported from immuneACCESS, the table was reduced by TCRdb to in-frame sequences with V and J called. These copies leave out some clones; in studies compared against another copy, an unresolved V gene accounts for under half, and the cause of the remainder is not known. Recorded for this sample are tens of thousands of clones; roughly 90% of them occurred a single time. The ten most abundant clones make up roughly 6% of the sample. The sequenced material came from blood. Every receptor here comes from a middle-aged man in good health.

V usage is TRBV4-2 and J usage is TRBJ2-1; D is ambiguous. The CDR3 extends over 17 amino acids. From germline, CDR1 is LGHNA and CDR2 YNFKEQ. The V end lost 0 bases, the J end lost 0 bases, and 12 bases lay between the germline ends. The CDR3 loop is CASSQEDGPSSYNEQFF. CDR3 bases: TGTGCCAGCAGCCAAGAGGACGGACCGAGCTCCTACAATGAGCAGTTCTTC.

The chain links TRBV7-2 to TRBJ2-1; a weak D match, TRBD1 (6 bases). This CDR3 is built from 16 residues. V was shortened by 5 bases and J by 4 bases, with 18 bases between the two germline ends. Looked up from germline, CDR1 is SGHTA and CDR2 is FQGNSA. The CDR3 reads CASSKIQGPRYNEQFF. The CDR3 DNA follows: TGTGCCAGCAGCAAGATACAGGGACCCCGATACAATGAGCAGTTCTTC.

By its share, this clone is large. The rearrangement links TRBV9 to TRBJ1-2; perhaps TRBD1 as D (5 bases). Trimming removed 0 bases at V and 7 bases at J, with 16 bases between. The CDR3 loop spans 15 amino acids. CDR1 is SGDLS and CDR2 is YYNGEE in the germline V gene. In DNA form, the CDR3 reads TGTGCCAGCAGCGTAGGGTTGGGGGACGGCGCTGGCTACACCTTC. The encoded protein is CASSVGLGDGAGYTF.

The gene calls are TRBV19 and TRBJ2-2; D not resolved. The germline gives CDR1 LNHDA, CDR2 SQIVND (reference sequence). V shed 6 bases and J shed 1 base, with 12 bases lying between them. The length of the CDR3 is 15 residues. CDR3 residues: CASRRRTMNTGELFF. CDR3 DNA sequence: TGTGCCAGTAGGCGTCGGACGATGAACACCGGGGAGCTGTTTTTT.

The gene calls are TRBV6-5 and TRBJ2-3, with D possibly matching TRBD1 (5 bases). From germline, CDR1 is MNHEY and CDR2 SVGAGI. The CDR3 covers 13 residues. Here the CDR3 reads CGSVGPSTDTQYF. The CDR3 bases are TGTGGGTCGGTGGGGCCTAGCACAGATACGCAGTATTTT.

The rearrangement uses TRBV10-3 and TRBJ1-1; D possibly corresponds to TRBD1 (5 bases). The CDR3 is 14 amino acids. Germline lookup yields CDR1 ENHRY and CDR2 SYGVKD. The V gene lost 6 bases and the J gene lost 4 bases, with 15 bases spanning the gap. CDR3 nucleotides: TGTGCCATCAGCGTACAGGCCGGGGGCACTGAAGCTTTCTTT. It translates to CAISVQAGGTEAFF.

CDR3 sequence: CASGAGGNTEAFF. CDR3 in DNA: TGTGCTAGTGGTGCGGGGGGGAACACTGAAGCTTTCTTT. The J gene is TRBJ1-1, the V gene TRBV12-5, with D possibly matching TRBD1 (5 bases). Per germline, CDR1 LGHNT and CDR2 FRNRAP. This CDR3 has 13 residues. Trimming took 5 bases from V and 1 from J, leaving 8 bases between them. The complete variable domain, with remaining parts taken from reference TRBV12-5 and TRBJ1-1, reads DARVTQTPRHKVTEMGQEVTMRCQPILGHNTVFWYRQTMMQGLELLAYFRNRAPLDDSGMPKDRFSAEMPDATLATLKIQPSEPRDSAVYFCASGAGGNTEAFFGQGTRLTVV.

As for this clone: Within the sample, other DNA sequences also encode this same CDR3. The chain joins TRBV7-2 to TRBJ1-1; the D is unclear. This CDR3 spans 11 amino acids. The V gene's germline CDR1 is SGHTA and CDR2 FQGNSA. Deletions cut 5 bases from V and 1 base from J, with 2 bases between. The CDR3 protein is CASSQNTEAFF. Here the CDR3 DNA reads TGTGCCAGCAGCCAGAACACTGAAGCTTTCTTT.

This chain joins TRBV24-1 and TRBJ1-2; 8 bases map to TRBD1. The germline CDR1 and CDR2 sequences are KGHDR and SFDVKD. The length of the CDR3 is 14 residues. The V gene end was trimmed by 2 bases and the J gene end by 6 bases; junction bases not matched to a gene: 4. The CDR3 loop is CATSDSAGGNGYTF. The DNA for the CDR3 is TGTGCCACCAGTGATTCCGCAGGGGGCAATGGCTACACCTTC.

The chain couples TRBV28 to TRBJ1-2; D might be TRBD1 (6 bases). V lost 4 bases, J lost 7 bases, and 16 bases lay in between. The V gene's germline CDR1 is MDHEN and CDR2 SYDVKM. The CDR3 runs 14 residues. The chain's CDR3 is CASSSGTGIGGYTF. The CDR3 DNA follows: TGTGCCAGCAGTTCGGGTACAGGGATAGGTGGCTACACCTTC.

The rearrangement joins TRBV6-5 to TRBJ2-7; D remains unclear. CDR1 and CDR2 (germline): MNHEY, SVGAGI. CDR3 length: 13 residues. The V end was cut by 8 bases, the J end by 3 bases, with 14 bases between. CDR3 sequence: CASDYGPRYEQYF. The CDR3 DNA reads TGTGCCAGCGATTACGGCCCCCGCTACGAGCAGTACTTC.

This chain connects TRBV24-1 to TRBJ2-1; the D gene could be TRBD1 or TRBD2 (5 bases each). Germline assignment: CDR1 KGHDR and CDR2 SFDVKD. The ends were cut back, 1 base at V and 6 bases at J, with 15 bases in the middle. The CDR3 runs 16 residues. In nucleotides, the CDR3 is TGTGCCACCAGTGATTTCGGGGCCTTGGATTCCAATGAGCAGTTCTTC. Its protein is CATSDFGALDSNEQFF.

This sequence joins TRBV11-2 and TRBJ1-4; TRBD1 is a possible D gene (6 bases). CDR1 SGHAT and CDR2 FQNNGV come from the germline V gene. The CDR3 has 14 amino acids. Between the trimmed V and J ends, which lost 2 bases and 4 bases, there was a span of 8 bases. The CDR3 sequence: CASSLRQVNEKLFF. In nucleotides, the CDR3 is TGTGCCAGCAGCTTAAGACAGGTTAATGAAAAACTGTTTTTT.

The rearrangement links TRBV14 to TRBJ1-1; D possibly corresponds to TRBD1 (6 bases). The CDR3 spans 15 residues. V gave up 4 bases and J gave up 0 bases, with 12 bases separating them. Germline-derived CDR1 and CDR2 are SGHDN and FVKESK. CDR3 DNA sequence: TGTGCCAGCAGCCCCCTGACAGGAGTGAACACTGAAGCTTTCTTT. Protein: CASSPLTGVNTEAFF.

V is TRBV30 and J is TRBJ2-1; 12 nucleotides line up with TRBD2. This CDR3 has 16 residues. Germline V gene sequence: CDR1 GTSNPN, CDR2 SVGIG (reference sequence). Trimming removed 3 bases from V and 5 bases from J; junction bases left unmatched: 8. CDR3: CAWRPGLAGANNEQFF. CDR3 nucleotide sequence: TGTGCCTGGAGGCCGGGACTAGCGGGCGCTAACAATGAGCAGTTCTTC.

The V gene is TRBV30, the J gene TRBJ1-3; tentatively, D is TRBD1 (5 bases). Germline V gene data show CDR1 as GTSNPN and CDR2 as SVGIG (reference sequence). V dropped 4 bases and J dropped 0 bases, with 10 bases sitting between them. This CDR3 comprises 14 residues. The CDR3 DNA reads TGTGCCTGGAACAGGAGGGGCTCTGGAAACACCATATATTTT. It codes for CAWNRRGSGNTIYF.

This chain joins TRBV6-5 and TRBJ1-1, with a tentative D call TRBD1 (6 bases). The CDR3 has 14 residues. V shed 7 bases and J shed 3 bases, with 15 bases lying between them. Germline V gene lookup returns CDR1 MNHEY and CDR2 SVGAGI. The CDR3 is CASTVGGVDTEAFF. CDR3 sequence (DNA): TGTGCCAGCACGGTAGGGGGGGTTGACACTGAAGCTTTCTTT.

This clone was picked up one time. The rearrangement links TRBV14 to TRBJ2-3; D ambiguous. The CDR3 is 13 residues long. Between the trimmed V and J ends, which lost 9 bases and 0 bases, there was a span of 10 bases. Germline CDR1 SGHDN, CDR2 FVKESK. CDR3 region: CASSTVSTDTQYF. The DNA for the CDR3 is TGTGCCAGTTCGACGGTTAGCACAGATACGCAGTATTTT.

This clone was observed once. This chain uses TRBV7-2 with TRBJ2-2, with unresolved D. Trimming took off 0 bases at V and 5 bases at J, with 7 bases between the two ends. This CDR3 is 14 amino acids long. Germline V gives CDR1 SGHTA, CDR2 FQGNSA. The CDR3: CASSLAQRTGELFF. The CDR3 region has the DNA TGTGCCAGCAGCTTAGCGCAGAGAACCGGGGAGCTGTTTTTT.

The chain joins TRBV10-3 to TRBJ1-1; D might be TRBD1 (6 bases). Per the germline V gene, CDR1 is ENHRY and CDR2 is SYGVKD. Trimming took off 9 bases at V and 4 bases at J, with 15 bases between the two ends. CDR3 length equals 13 residues. CDR3 bases: TGTGCCATTGGAGGGGGAGGAGGCACTGAAGCTTTCTTT. Protein sequence: CAIGGGGGTEAFF.

CDR3 region: CASRASGRLNQPQHF. DNA for the CDR3: TGTGCCAGTAGAGCCTCGGGACGGTTAAATCAGCCCCAGCATTTT. The genes are TRBV19 and TRBJ1-5; possibly TRBD1 for D (5 bases). There are 15 residues in the CDR3. The V end was cut by 6 bases, the J end by 4 bases, with 16 bases between. CDR1 LNHDA and CDR2 SQIVND come from the germline V gene (reference sequence).